The clone carrying this TCR beta chain was detected many times. These data originate in a study of identifying expanded T cells in peripheral blood. The CDR3 length is 12 residues. Germline V gives CDR1 SGHRS, CDR2 YFSETQ. Between the trimmed V and J ends, which lost 4 bases and 4 bases, there was a span of 8 bases. Libraries were prepared by immunoSEQ multiplex PCR; TCRdb keeps only in-frame clonotypes and omits some of them. The sample includes 70,000 to 100,000 clones, more than 70% of them seen just once. This TCR was sampled from a person aged 18 to 75 in good health. This sequence joins TRBV5-1 and TRBJ1-2; D not certain. Material for sequencing was blood. CDR3 sequence (DNA): TGCGCCAGCAGCCCCTGGGGCTATGGCTACACCTTC. This sequence encodes CASSPWGYGYTF.